This T cell receptor beta chain came from a study of T cell repertoires in MIS-A myocarditis (dated by TCRdb to 2021 to 2024). A remark on this clone: Its recognized antigen is unknown. The sample holds no much larger clone one base away, and base qualities are not on file.

V and J are truncated by 5 bases and 4 bases respectively, leaving an intervening sequence of 11 bases. Per the germline V gene, SGHDN is the CDR1 and FVKESK is the CDR2. From the cysteine up to the phenylalanine, the CDR3 has a length of 13 residues. Left in the record is the CDR3 DNA by itself, 39 bases read in frame from the first base. Amplification of TCRbeta CDR3 regions relied on the immunoSEQ bias-controlled multiplex PCR, followed by high-throughput sequencing. In the original analysis: The immunoSEQ vendor pipeline collapsed and filtered the CDR3 sequences so that the abundance and frequency of each unique TCRbeta CDR3 could be quantified. Using a 90% global sequence identity threshold, CD-HIT clustered dominant CDR3 amino acid sequences together with SARS-CoV-2-specific ImmuneCODE TCRbeta sequences. Clones with frequencies of 0.1 to 1 were classed as hyperexpanded, and 0.01 to 0.1 as large. MiXCR was used to confirm CDR3 amino acid sequences and V and J gene assignments of dominant clones. The R stringdist package was used to compute Levenshtein distances between the patient clonotypes and the ImmuneCODE hits. This immuneACCESS table, as held by TCRdb, lists in-frame sequences with V and J called but not all clones. Of the missing ones, under half trace to an unresolved V gene in checked studies; the others have no known cause. The DNA gave D and trimming, while V, J and clone size come from that table. The sample yields about 11,000 clones; 65% to 90% were counted once. The ten biggest clones cover 29% of the sample.

The QIAamp DNA FFPE kit was used to extract genomic DNA from formalin-fixed paraffin-embedded autopsy tissue. Sample: right ventricle heart tissue obtained at autopsy. The cell subset or site label here, explained by the study, means: cardiac tissue sample (left or right ventricle, interventricular septum, or pericardium). The sequence came from a man aged 18 to 35 with fulminant myocarditis from multisystem inflammatory syndrome in adults (MIS-A) after COVID-19. The chain is assembled from TRBV14 and TRBJ1-1, with the D gene too uncertain to name. The CDR3: CASSAGVTTEAFF. The nucleotides read TGTGCCAGCAGCGCCGGAGTCACCACTGAAGCTTTCTTT.